This TCR beta chain was recovered during a study of T cell responses to AZD1222 COVID-19 vaccine. Study-wide points: Two AZD1222 doses significantly raised spike-specific TCR breadth and depth over controls.

The method was immunoSEQ multiplex PCR; TCRdb's version includes in-frame clones alone and lacks a portion of them. The top ten hold more than 40% of the sample, which has more than 95,000 clones, roughly nine tenths seen once. In the case of this clone: Its specificity is not known.

This CDR3 is 14 amino acids long. J gave up 3 bases and V 4 bases, and 2 bases lay outside the gene matches. CDR1 is LGHNA and CDR2 is YSLEER in the germline V gene. The chain recombines TRBV4-3 with TRBJ1-4; 7 positions agree with TRBD1. The TCR comes from an adult who received the AZD1222 COVID-19 vaccine. The sample consisted of peripheral blood, taken 28 days after the second AZD1222 dose. In DNA, the CDR3 is TGCGCCAGCAGCCCGGGGACAGCTAATGAAAAACTGTTTTTT. Amino acid sequence: CASSPGTANEKLFF.